These 26 T cell receptor beta chains were sequenced from one sample in a study of technical replicates of blood from a handful of donors. Generated by immunoSEQ multiplex PCR, the TCRdb table keeps only in-frame clones and is missing some. The repertoire consists of 100,000 or so clones, with roughly 94% occurring once and the leading ten covering 0.24%. The sample comprised T cells isolated from PBMCs. These receptors were collected from a human donor in good health.

The J gene is TRBJ1-4, the V gene TRBV28; D not certain. V lost 6 bases and J lost 0, with 11 bases in between. The CDR3 runs 15 residues. Germline CDR1 is MDHEN and CDR2 is SYDVKM. The CDR3 sequence is CASSRESATNEKLFF. The DNA for the CDR3 is TGTGCCAGCAGCCGAGAGTCTGCAACTAATGAAAAACTGTTTTTT. The full variable domain, in which reference TRBV28 and TRBJ1-4 provide the parts outside the CDR3, is DVKVTQSSRYLVKRTGEKVFLECVQDMDHENMFWYRQDPGLGLRLIYFSYDVKMKEKGDIPEGYSVSREKKERFSLILESASTNQTSMYLCASSRESATNEKLFFGSGTQLSVL.

This clone has just one count. V and J are TRBV6-1 and TRBJ1-1, with a possible D match to TRBD1 (5 bases). Germline CDR1 is MNHNS and CDR2 is SASEGT. The CDR3 is 14 amino acids. Between the trimmed V and J ends, which lost 7 bases and 1 base, there was a span of 13 bases. The CDR3 here is CASKSYDRNTEAFF. CDR3 nucleotide sequence: TGTGCCAGCAAATCTTACGACAGGAACACTGAAGCTTTCTTT.

The rearrangement joins TRBV11-3 to TRBJ1-1, with D possibly TRBD1 on 5 matching bases. From germline, CDR1 is SGHNT and CDR2 YENEEA. V lost 6 bases to trimming and J lost 2 bases, with 16 bases between them. The CDR3 loop spans 15 amino acids. The CDR3 sequence: CASRPREGLNTEAFF. The CDR3 DNA follows: TGTGCCAGCAGACCCCGGGAGGGGTTAAACACTGAAGCTTTCTTT.

The V call is TRBV5-1, the J call TRBJ1-1; the D is unclear. Germline V gene lookup returns CDR1 SGHRS and CDR2 YFSETQ. The CDR3 runs 14 residues. V was cut by 4 bases and J by 4 bases, with 14 bases left in between. DNA of the CDR3: TGCGCCAGCAGCCTCACCACGACTGTCACTGAAGCTTTCTTT. It encodes CASSLTTTVTEAFF.

The CDR3 spells CASSVGQGQEKLFF. The CDR3 DNA reads as TGCGCCAGCAGCGTCGGACAGGGTCAAGAAAAACTGTTTTTT. The chain is built from TRBV5-1 and TRBJ1-4; 8 nucleotides align to TRBD1. From germline, CDR1 is SGHRS and CDR2 YFSETQ. This CDR3 comprises 14 residues. J was trimmed by 8 bases and V by 4 bases; bases with no gene match: 7.

The rearrangement uses TRBV18 and TRBJ1-1, with TRBD1 matching 7 bases. Germline lookup yields CDR1 KGHSH and CDR2 LQKENI. Germline trimming cut 3 bases from V and 6 bases from J; bases unmatched to any gene: 7. The CDR3 covers 14 residues. The CDR3, as DNA: TGTGCCAGCTCACCCGGACAGGCTTGGGCTGAAGCTTTCTTT. Its translation: CASSPGQAWAEAFF.

The V call is TRBV14, the J call TRBJ1-1; D not resolved. The CDR3 length is 12 residues. V lost 1 base and J lost 11, with 11 bases in between. Germline CDR1 reads SGHDN; CDR2 reads FVKESK. DNA for the CDR3: TGTGCCAGCAGCCAAGGAGGTTGGAGTGCTTTCTTT. Translated, it gives CASSQGGWSAFF.

This clone was counted a single time. The chain joins TRBV9 to TRBJ2-5, with D possibly TRBD2 on 5 matching bases. Germline V gene lookup returns CDR1 SGDLS and CDR2 YYNGEE. This CDR3 comprises 11 residues. V was trimmed by 4 bases and J by 5 bases, leaving 6 bases between them. The CDR3 protein is CASSPGETQYF. The CDR3 region has the DNA TGTGCCAGCAGCCCGGGGGAGACCCAGTACTTC.

V and J are TRBV2 and TRBJ1-5; D gene uncertain. CDR1 and CDR2 (germline): SNHLY, FYNNEI. Trimming left V 2 bases short and J 7 bases short, with 12 bases between. The CDR3 extends over 14 amino acids. CDR3 residues: CASSELRARQPQHF. Written as DNA, the CDR3 is TGTGCCAGCAGTGAATTGAGGGCACGGCAGCCCCAGCATTTT.

J is TRBJ2-7 and V is TRBV5-1, with 9 bases that match TRBD2. Germline V gives CDR1 SGHRS, CDR2 YFSETQ. The V gene end was trimmed by 0 bases and the J gene end by 0 bases; junction bases not matched to a gene: 4. The CDR3 is made up of 16 amino acids. CDR3 sequence: CASSLGLAALSYEQYF. Written as DNA, the CDR3 is TGCGCCAGCAGCTTGGGACTAGCGGCCCTCTCCTACGAGCAGTACTTC.

The chain links TRBV6-5 to TRBJ1-5; 9 nucleotides align to TRBD1. This CDR3 is 15 amino acids long. V shed 6 bases, J shed 4 bases, and the junction held 7 bases outside the gene matches. Germline lookup yields CDR1 MNHEY and CDR2 SVGAGI. The CDR3 DNA follows: TGTGCCAGCAGGGCCGGGACAGGGTGGAATCAGCCCCAGCATTTT. The encoded protein is CASRAGTGWNQPQHF.

This sequence joins TRBV6-1 and TRBJ2-7; TRBD1 might be the D (6 bases). This CDR3 is built from 13 residues. Trimming removed 11 bases at V and 3 bases at J, with 17 bases between. Germline CDR1 and CDR2: MNHNS and SASEGT. CDR3: CAASTYRDYEQYF. The CDR3 nucleotides are TGTGCCGCCAGTACCTACAGGGACTACGAGCAGTACTTC.

This clone was recorded a few times. The genes are TRBV5-4 and TRBJ1-1; D not certain. Germline V CDR1 and CDR2: SGHNT, YYREEE (reference sequence). This CDR3 has 12 amino acids. V lost 0 bases, J lost 7 bases, and 7 bases lay in between. DNA of the CDR3: TGTGCCAGCAGCTTGGTTGAGGGTGAAGCTTTCTTT. Encoded protein: CASSLVEGEAFF.

The chain has TRBV19 and TRBJ2-1, with 12 positions matching TRBD2. Trimming at V came to 3 bases and at J to 5 bases, leaving 2 bases not matched to a gene. The CDR3 is made up of 15 amino acids. Germline V gene lookup returns CDR1 LNHDA and CDR2 SQIVND (reference sequence). The CDR3 sequence is CASSIGLAGNNEQFF. In DNA form, the CDR3 reads TGTGCCAGTAGTATCGGACTAGCGGGGAACAATGAGCAGTTCTTC.

V and J are TRBV5-4 and TRBJ1-2; 9 bases fit TRBD1. The CDR3 sequence is 16 residues long. Unmatched junction bases numbered 11, after V lost 3 bases and J lost 5 bases. Germline CDR1 SGHNT, CDR2 YYREEE (reference sequence). The DNA of the CDR3 is TGTGCCAGCAGCTCGGACCGGGACAGGGAAGGATATGGCTACACCTTC. It translates to CASSSDRDREGYGYTF.

In this sample, this clone turned up once. The chain's CDR3 is CASSLAPHSRTGELFF. The CDR3 nucleotides are TGTGCCAGCAGCTTAGCCCCCCACTCCCGGACCGGGGAGCTGTTTTTT. The chain has TRBV11-2 and TRBJ2-2; D unclear. Germline CDR1 SGHAT, CDR2 FQNNGV. This CDR3 region has 16 residues. V lost 1 base, J lost 5 bases, and 14 bases lay in between. Full variable domain (outside the CDR3, taken from reference TRBV11-2 and TRBJ2-2): EAGVAQSPRYKIIEKRQSVAFWCNPISGHATLYWYQQILGQGPKLLIQFQNNGVVDDSQLPKDRFSAERLKGVDSTLKIQPAKLEDSAVYLCASSLAPHSRTGELFFGEGSRLTVL.

V and J are TRBV5-4 and TRBJ2-1; TRBD2 agrees at 11 bases. The CDR3 runs to 16 residues. V lost 5 bases, J lost 9 bases, and 13 bases stayed unmatched. Germline V lookup: CDR1 SGHNT, CDR2 YYREEE (reference sequence). For the CDR3, the DNA is TGTGCCAGCAGTTCACCTAGCGGGGGGCGGCGGGGTGAGCAGTTCTTC. This encodes CASSSPSGGRRGEQFF.

This rearrangement joins TRBV9 to TRBJ2-1; 11 nucleotides agree with TRBD2. V lost 4 bases to trimming and J lost 8 bases; unmatched junction nucleotides: 23. The germline CDR1 and CDR2 sequences are SGDLS and YYNGEE. This CDR3 region has 20 residues. CDR3 amino acids: CASSPHRGLAVCTYFYEQFF. The CDR3 nucleotides read TGTGCCAGCAGCCCCCACCGGGGACTAGCGGTGTGTACGTATTTCTATGAGCAGTTCTTC.

The J gene is TRBJ1-1, the V gene TRBV9, with 7 bases that match TRBD1. J gave up 0 bases and V 4 bases, and 3 bases lay outside the gene matches. The CDR3 has 14 amino acids. Per germline, CDR1 SGDLS and CDR2 YYNGEE. The CDR3 loop is CASSITGVNTEAFF. In DNA form, the CDR3 reads TGTGCCAGCAGCATAACAGGGGTGAACACTGAAGCTTTCTTT.

This clone was recorded only once. The chain has TRBV6-5 and TRBJ2-4, with a possible D match to TRBD2 (7 bases). Deletions cut 5 bases from V and 0 bases from J, with 11 bases between. The CDR3 extends over 15 amino acids. The germline V gene has CDR1 MNHEY and CDR2 SVGAGI. The CDR3 reads CASSVRGGAKNIQYF. The DNA for the CDR3 is TGTGCCAGCAGTGTTAGGGGGGGAGCCAAAAACATTCAGTACTTC.

The J gene is TRBJ2-7, the V gene TRBV5-1; unclear D gene. The CDR3 is 15 amino acids. The germline V gene has CDR1 SGHRS and CDR2 YFSETQ. The V and J ends lost 5 bases and 2 bases respectively, with 17 bases between them. The CDR3 sequence is CASSFGPGMTYEQYF. The CDR3 bases are TGCGCCAGCAGTTTTGGGCCAGGAATGACCTACGAGCAGTACTTC.

The chain carries TRBV28 and TRBJ2-7; tentatively, D is TRBD1 (5 bases). In germline, CDR1 is MDHEN, CDR2 SYDVKM. The CDR3 has 17 residues. The V end was cut by 3 bases, the J end by 0 bases, with 18 bases between. The CDR3 loop reads CASSFEAHTGISYEQYF. CDR3 DNA sequence: TGTGCCAGCAGTTTCGAAGCACACACAGGAATCTCCTACGAGCAGTACTTC.

This chain joins TRBV4-1 and TRBJ2-7, with D perhaps TRBD1 (6 bases). Germline CDR1 and CDR2: MGHRA and YSYEKL. The CDR3 loop spans 14 amino acids. V dropped 1 base and J dropped 6 bases, with 13 bases sitting between them. The CDR3 DNA reads as TGCGCCAGCAGCCAAGGGGACACCCATTTCGAGCAGTACTTC. Its translation: CASSQGDTHFEQYF.

This chain uses TRBV11-2 with TRBJ2-7; 7 bases agree with TRBD1. Germline V gene sequence: CDR1 SGHAT, CDR2 FQNNGV. Losses at the gene ends were 1 base for V and 3 bases for J; bases not matched to a gene: 3. This CDR3 has 14 residues. The CDR3 is CASSLAPGGYEQYF. DNA of the CDR3: TGTGCCAGCAGCTTAGCTCCAGGGGGCTACGAGCAGTACTTC. Filled out from reference TRBV11-2 and TRBJ2-7, the complete variable domain reads EAGVAQSPRYKIIEKRQSVAFWCNPISGHATLYWYQQILGQGPKLLIQFQNNGVVDDSQLPKDRFSAERLKGVDSTLKIQPAKLEDSAVYLCASSLAPGGYEQYFGPGTRLTVT.

The V and J genes are TRBV6-4 and TRBJ2-1, with TRBD1 identical over 8 bases. Germline V gene lookup returns CDR1 MRHNA and CDR2 SNTAGT. Losses at the gene ends were 4 bases for V and 1 base for J; bases not matched to a gene: 6. The CDR3 sequence is 16 residues long. CDR3 DNA: TGTGCCAGCAGTGGTAATTACAGGGGGTCCTACAATGAGCAGTTCTTC. Encoded protein: CASSGNYRGSYNEQFF.

The J gene is TRBJ2-7, the V gene TRBV13; maybe TRBD2 (7 bases). This CDR3 is built from 15 residues. Germline lookup yields CDR1 PRHDT and CDR2 FYEKMQ (reference sequence). V was cut by 3 bases and J by 5 bases, with 17 bases left in between. The CDR3 DNA sequence: TGTGCCAGCAGCTTGGAGGGAGGGGGGTTGGACGAGCAGTACTTC. Its protein is CASSLEGGGLDEQYF.